The 25 T cell receptor beta chains below all came from one sample that was sequenced in a study of blood T cell repertoires in COVID-19. This table comes from immunoSEQ multiplex PCR, and its TCRdb copy is limited to in-frame clones, with some not included. Of over 15,000 clones detected, 80% appear once; the ten largest clones hold about 11%. The sequenced sample was peripheral blood. The origin of the receptors is an elderly man with acute or convalescent COVID-19.

This rearrangement joins TRBV6-5 to TRBJ2-7, with TRBD2 identical over 10 bases. J lost 0 bases, V lost 7 bases, and 6 bases had no gene match. Germline V gene lookup returns CDR1 MNHEY and CDR2 SVGAGI. The CDR3 contains 15 residues. The CDR3 here is CASISSGGSSYEQYF. CDR3 coding DNA: TGTGCCAGCATTTCTAGCGGGGGAAGCTCCTACGAGCAGTACTTC.

The rearrangement uses TRBV7-2 and TRBJ2-3; 8 positions match TRBD2. CDR3 length: 15 residues. Germline lookup yields CDR1 SGHTA and CDR2 FQGNSA. Trimming at V came to 4 bases and at J to 1 base, leaving 4 bases not matched to a gene. DNA of the CDR3: TGTGCCAGCAGCTCATTAGCGGGGCGCACAGATACGCAGTATTTT. Its protein is CASSSLAGRTDTQYF.

V and J are TRBV4-3 and TRBJ1-2, with TRBD1 identical over 7 bases. The CDR3 has 16 residues. Germline loops: CDR1 LGHNA, CDR2 YSLEER. The ends lost 0 bases at V and 2 bases at J; junction bases unmatched: 6. CDR3 sequence (DNA): TGCGCCAGCAGCCAAGATCGATCAGGGGGGAACTATGGCTACACCTTC. This codes for CASSQDRSGGNYGYTF.

This clone was seen only a few times. The chain joins TRBV11-2 to TRBJ2-7; D is undetermined. V lost 0 bases and J 1 base, leaving 10 bases between the germline ends. The CDR3 sequence is 15 residues long. Germline V lookup: CDR1 SGHAT, CDR2 FQNNGV. CDR3 residues: CASSLDSGTSYEQYF. The CDR3, as DNA: TGTGCCAGCAGCTTAGACAGTGGCACGTCCTACGAGCAGTACTTC.

The chain links TRBV5-4 to TRBJ1-6; 7 bases fit TRBD1. This CDR3 is 15 amino acids long. V gave up 0 bases and J gave up 7 bases; unmatched junction bases: 4. CDR1 is SGHNT, CDR2 YYREEE, per germline (reference sequence). The CDR3 sequence: CASSLARQGNSPLHF. The CDR3 nucleotides read TGTGCCAGCAGCTTGGCCCGACAGGGAAATTCACCCCTCCACTTT.

J is TRBJ2-5 and V is TRBV6-5; TRBD1 matches at 10 bases. Germline V gene data show CDR1 as MNHEY and CDR2 as SVGAGI. This CDR3 region has 14 residues. The V gene end was trimmed by 7 bases and the J gene end by 5 bases; junction bases not matched to a gene: 7. CDR3 DNA sequence: TGTGCCAGCACAGACAGGGGGCTGGGGGAGACCCAGTACTTC. It codes for CASTDRGLGETQYF.

The rearrangement uses TRBV19 and TRBJ1-5; no clear D. The CDR3 contains 13 residues. The germline CDR1 and CDR2 sequences are LNHDA and SQIVND (reference sequence). V was trimmed by 6 bases and J by 0 bases, leaving 6 bases between them. CDR3 in DNA: TGTGCCAGTAGGCGGGTTAGCAATCAGCCCCAGCATTTT. This sequence encodes CASRRVSNQPQHF.

V and J are TRBV5-5 and TRBJ2-3; tentative D call: TRBD2 (5 bases). CDR1 and CDR2 from the germline V gene are SGHKS and YYEKEE (reference sequence). This CDR3 contains 15 residues. V dropped 4 bases and J dropped 6 bases, with 18 bases sitting between them. The DNA for the CDR3 is TGTGCCAGCAGCCGTACATATGGACTTGGCGATACGCAGTATTTT. The encoded protein is CASSRTYGLGDTQYF.

The chain links TRBV24-1 to TRBJ2-3; TRBD2 aligns across 9 bases. The germline CDR1 and CDR2 sequences are KGHDR and SFDVKD. The CDR3 spans 16 residues. V dropped 4 bases and J dropped 4; count of bases not matched to a gene: 8. The CDR3 DNA sequence: TGTGCCACCAGTGACCCCCTCCTAGCGGGGCCAGATACGCAGTATTTT. It codes for CATSDPLLAGPDTQYF.

The chain has TRBV7-2 and TRBJ2-1; maybe TRBD2 (6 bases). Looked up from germline, CDR1 is SGHTA and CDR2 is FQGNSA. The CDR3 is made up of 14 amino acids. Trimming removed 7 bases at V and 6 bases at J, with 16 bases between. The CDR3 nucleotides read TGTGCCAGCACCCTTAGTGGACTATTCAATGAGCAGTTCTTC. Its protein product is CASTLSGLFNEQFF.

The table lists this clone with a few counts. The chain links TRBV7-3 to TRBJ1-2; tentatively, D is TRBD1 (5 bases). V was cut by 2 bases and J by 6 bases, with 19 bases left in between. The CDR3 is 16 residues long. CDR1 is SGHTA, CDR2 FQGTGA, per germline. The CDR3 bases are TGTGCCAGCAGCTTATGGGGCGGGAGGGACTCGCATGGCTACACCTTC. Translation gives CASSLWGGRDSHGYTF.

CDR3 sequence (DNA): TGTGCCAGCTTTAAGACAGGGGGGATGAACACTGAAGCTTTCTTT. Amino acid sequence: CASFKTGGMNTEAFF. The chain is built from TRBV6-5 and TRBJ1-1, with 9 bases fitting TRBD1. CDR3 length: 15 residues. V trimming: 8 bases; J trimming: 0 bases; junction bases outside the gene matches: 7. The V gene's germline CDR1 is MNHEY and CDR2 SVGAGI.

The chain has TRBV27 and TRBJ1-2, with 9 bases identical to TRBD1. J was trimmed by 8 bases and V by 0 bases; bases with no gene match: 16. The CDR3 spans 18 residues. The germline CDR1 and CDR2 sequences are MNHEY and SMNVEV (reference sequence). The chain's CDR3 is CASSLSFVGTGKYLGYTF. The CDR3 DNA reads TGTGCCAGCAGTTTATCATTTGTCGGGACAGGGAAGTACCTCGGCTACACCTTC.

J is TRBJ2-3 and V is TRBV4-2; 9 bases agree with TRBD2. V was pared by 0 bases and J by 14 bases, with 6 bases of the junction left unmatched. The CDR3 is 13 residues long. The germline V gene has CDR1 LGHNA and CDR2 YNFKEQ. In DNA form, the CDR3 reads TGTGCCAGCAGCCAAGATCTACTAGCGGGTGTGTATTTT. Its protein is CASSQDLLAGVYF.

The V and J genes are TRBV7-6 and TRBJ2-1; 9 bases are shared with TRBD1. V shed 5 bases and J 6 bases; nucleotides not matched to a gene: 14. The CDR3 has 17 residues. Germline values: CDR1 SGHVS, CDR2 FNYEAQ. DNA for the CDR3: TGTGCCAGCAGCCCCCCCCTGGGTGGACAGGGGTCCAATGAGCAGTTCTTC. Protein product: CASSPPLGGQGSNEQFF.

The chain has TRBV5-5 and TRBJ2-3; 8 positions match TRBD2. This CDR3 spans 15 amino acids. Per the germline V gene, CDR1 is SGHKS and CDR2 is YYEKEE (reference sequence). With 4 bases clipped from V and 1 base from J, the junction kept 5 bases outside the gene matches. The CDR3 sequence is CASSTNGGGTDTQYF. The CDR3 DNA sequence: TGTGCCAGCAGCACCAACGGGGGGGGCACAGATACGCAGTATTTT.

With regard to this clone: The conserved final phenylalanine or tryptophan is absent from the CDR3, which likely points to a read error. No DNA is shown, since the ends of the CDR3 on it are uncertain; the CDR3 is the one TCRdb lists. The chain couples TRBV4-2 to TRBJ1-1. The germline V gene encodes CDR1 LGHNA and CDR2 YNFKEQ. The CDR3 length equals 13 residues, ends included. The CDR3: CASSSAEPNGTIL.

The chain employs TRBV7-2 and TRBJ2-3; weak D call: TRBD2 (7 bases). The ends were cut back, 8 bases at V and 4 bases at J, with 13 bases in the middle. The germline V gene encodes CDR1 SGHTA and CDR2 FQGNSA. CDR3 length: 13 residues. The CDR3 DNA sequence: TGTGCCAGCGGGGGGGCCCATTCAGATACGCAGTATTTT. Protein: CASGGAHSDTQYF.

The chain's CDR3 is CASSQDQVSGEPYEQYF. DNA of the CDR3: TGCGCCAGCAGCCAAGACCAGGTTTCGGGGGAACCTTACGAGCAGTACTTC. The chain is built from TRBV4-3 and TRBJ2-7; D perhaps matches TRBD2 (6 bases). The CDR3 runs 17 residues. The germline V and J ends were trimmed by 0 bases and 4 bases, with 19 bases remaining between them. Germline V gene sequence: CDR1 LGHNA, CDR2 YSLEER.

The chain carries TRBV2 and TRBJ1-3, with D perhaps matching TRBD1 (6 bases). Germline V gene data show CDR1 as SNHLY and CDR2 as FYNNEI. Trimming pared 6 bases from V and 0 bases from J, leaving 12 bases between. CDR3 length: 15 amino acids. The DNA of the CDR3 is TGTGCCAGCAGAACAGGGAGCAACTCTGGAAACACCATATATTTT. It specifies CASRTGSNSGNTIYF.

The J gene is TRBJ1-3, the V gene TRBV3-1 (or the pseudogene TRBV3-2), with D tentatively TRBD1 (6 bases). CDR3 length equals 14 residues. Germline values: CDR1 LGHDT, CDR2 YNNKEL (reference sequence). V was shortened by 5 bases and J by 0 bases, with 8 bases between the two germline ends. DNA for the CDR3: TGTGCCAGCAGCGTACAGGGCTCTGGAAACACCATATATTTT. This translates into CASSVQGSGNTIYF.

This clone showed up just once. The V call is TRBV2, the J call TRBJ2-3, with TRBD1 matching over 8 bases. V was pared by 6 bases and J by 6 bases, with 11 bases of the junction left unmatched. CDR3 length: 15 residues. The germline V gene has CDR1 SNHLY and CDR2 FYNNEI. The DNA for the CDR3 is TGTGCCAGCAGCGAAATCAGGGGGCGAGGGGATACGCAGTATTTT. The encoded protein is CASSEIRGRGDTQYF.

The V gene is TRBV19, the J gene TRBJ1-3, with D unclear. The CDR3 consists of 11 residues. Trimming pared 11 bases from V and 0 bases from J, leaving 5 bases between. The germline CDR1 and CDR2 sequences are LNHDA and SQIVND (reference sequence). CDR3 sequence reads: CACGSGNTIYF. The CDR3 bases are TGTGCCTGCGGCTCTGGAAACACCATATATTTT.

CDR3 amino acids: CASRPVGGEQYF. The CDR3 DNA sequence: TGTGCCAGCAGGCCAGTGGGGGGCGAGCAGTACTTC. This chain uses TRBV7-2 with TRBJ2-7; the D gene is possibly TRBD2 (6 bases). Trimming took off 6 bases at V and 6 bases at J, with 12 bases between the two ends. From germline, CDR1 is SGHTA and CDR2 FQGNSA. This CDR3 region has 12 residues.

This clone was seen a few times. V usage is TRBV24-1 and J usage is TRBJ1-5; no reliable D call. This CDR3 comprises 15 residues. Trimming removed 2 bases from V and 10 bases from J, with 17 bases in between. In germline, CDR1 is KGHDR, CDR2 SFDVKD. CDR3 DNA: TGTGCCACCAGTGATTCTACTTCCTTCACCGCCCCCCAGCATTTT. It is translated as CATSDSTSFTAPQHF.